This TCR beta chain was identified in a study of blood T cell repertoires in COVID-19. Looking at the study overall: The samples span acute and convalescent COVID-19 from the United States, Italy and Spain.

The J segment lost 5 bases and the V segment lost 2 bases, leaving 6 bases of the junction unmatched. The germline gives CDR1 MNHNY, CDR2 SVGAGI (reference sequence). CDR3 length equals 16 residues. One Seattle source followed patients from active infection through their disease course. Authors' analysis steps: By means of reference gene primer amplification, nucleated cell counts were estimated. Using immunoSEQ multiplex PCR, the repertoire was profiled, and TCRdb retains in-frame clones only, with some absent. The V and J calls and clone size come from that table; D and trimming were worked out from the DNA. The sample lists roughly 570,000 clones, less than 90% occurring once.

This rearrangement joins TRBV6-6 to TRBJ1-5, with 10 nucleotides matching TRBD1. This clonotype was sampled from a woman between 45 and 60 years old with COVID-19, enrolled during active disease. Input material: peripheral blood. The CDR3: CASSYGTGALDQPQHF. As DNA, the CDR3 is TGTGCCAGCAGTTACGGGACAGGGGCGTTGGATCAGCCCCAGCATTTT.